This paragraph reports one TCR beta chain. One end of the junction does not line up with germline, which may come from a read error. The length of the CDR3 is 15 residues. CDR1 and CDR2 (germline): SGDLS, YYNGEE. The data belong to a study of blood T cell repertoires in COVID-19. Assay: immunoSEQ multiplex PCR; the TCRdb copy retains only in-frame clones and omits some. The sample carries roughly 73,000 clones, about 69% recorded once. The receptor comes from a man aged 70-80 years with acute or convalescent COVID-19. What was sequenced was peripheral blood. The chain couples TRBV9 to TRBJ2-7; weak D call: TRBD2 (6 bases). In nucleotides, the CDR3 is TGTGCCAGCAGCGTAGGGAGTAGCGGAGTCTACGAACAGTACTTC. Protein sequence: CASSVGSSGVYEQYF.